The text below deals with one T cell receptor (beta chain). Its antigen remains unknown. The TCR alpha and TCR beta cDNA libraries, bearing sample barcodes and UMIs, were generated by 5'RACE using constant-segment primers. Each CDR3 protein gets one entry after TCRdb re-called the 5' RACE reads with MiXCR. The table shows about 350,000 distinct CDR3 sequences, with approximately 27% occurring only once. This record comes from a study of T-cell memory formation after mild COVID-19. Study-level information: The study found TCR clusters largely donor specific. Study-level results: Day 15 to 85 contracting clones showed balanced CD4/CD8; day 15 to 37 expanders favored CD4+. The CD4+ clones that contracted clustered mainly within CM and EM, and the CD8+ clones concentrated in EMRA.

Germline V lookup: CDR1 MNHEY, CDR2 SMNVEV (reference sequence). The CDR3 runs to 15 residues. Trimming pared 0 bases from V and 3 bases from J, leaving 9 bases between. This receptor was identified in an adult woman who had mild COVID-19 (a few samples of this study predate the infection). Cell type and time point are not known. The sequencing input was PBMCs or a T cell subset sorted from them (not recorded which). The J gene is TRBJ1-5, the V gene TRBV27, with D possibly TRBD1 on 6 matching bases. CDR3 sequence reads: CASSLSRGDNQPQHF. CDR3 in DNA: TGTGCCAGCAGTTTATCCAGGGGTGACAATCAGCCCCAGCATTTT.